A single sample is the source of the 18 T cell receptor beta chains below, sequenced in a study of PD-1 blockade in mismatch repair-deficient tumors. Libraries were prepared by immunoSEQ multiplex PCR; TCRdb keeps only in-frame clonotypes and omits some of them. The sample shows 50,000 or so clones, approximately 80% of them seen only once. The sample was PBMCs, taken before pembrolizumab treatment. The source is an adult with mismatch repair-deficient cancer.

The CDR3 reads CATSQDRRKLFF. The CDR3 DNA is TGTGCCACAAGCCAGGACAGAAGAAAACTGTTTTTT. The V gene is TRBV19, the J gene TRBJ1-4; perhaps TRBD1 as D (6 bases). V gave up 10 bases and J gave up 10 bases, with 16 bases separating them. In germline, CDR1 is LNHDA, CDR2 SQIVND (reference sequence). The CDR3 runs 12 residues.

This chain links TRBV7-2 with TRBJ2-5; a possible D gene is TRBD1 (5 bases). The CDR3 consists of 13 residues. Looked up from germline, CDR1 is SGHTA and CDR2 is FQGNSA. The V and J ends lost 1 base and 5 bases respectively, with 8 bases between them. The CDR3 region is CASSLGQGETQYF. CDR3 DNA: TGTGCCAGCAGCTTAGGGCAGGGTGAGACCCAGTACTTC.

The rearrangement links TRBV5-1 to TRBJ2-5; D might be TRBD1 (5 bases). The CDR3 is 15 amino acids. The V gene's germline CDR1 is SGHRS and CDR2 YFSETQ. Trimming stripped 4 bases from V and 6 bases from J, with 19 bases between. The CDR3, as DNA: TGCGCCAGCAGCCTGGAATTGGACATTGAGAAGACCCAGTACTTC. Amino acid sequence: CASSLELDIEKTQYF.

The chain combines TRBV14 with TRBJ2-2; D remains ambiguous. This CDR3 has 12 amino acids. Germline V gene lookup returns CDR1 SGHDN and CDR2 FVKESK. V lost 2 bases, J lost 6 bases, and 4 bases lay in between. The CDR3 bases are TGTGCCAGCAGCCAAAGTCCCGGGGAGCTGTTTTTT. This encodes CASSQSPGELFF.

This chain connects TRBV5-1 to TRBJ2-1, with D perhaps TRBD1 (6 bases). The germline CDR1 and CDR2 sequences are SGHRS and YFSETQ. Trimming took off 4 bases at V and 7 bases at J, with 9 bases between the two ends. The CDR3 covers 12 residues. CDR3 in amino acids: CASSVTGNEQFF. DNA of the CDR3: TGCGCCAGCAGCGTAACAGGGAATGAGCAGTTCTTC.

The rearrangement links TRBV6-1 to TRBJ2-1, with unresolved D. Germline loops: CDR1 MNHNS, CDR2 SASEGT. V dropped 7 bases and J dropped 6 bases, with 19 bases sitting between them. This CDR3 has 15 amino acids. The CDR3 region has the DNA TGTGCCAGCACTAAAAAAGTGGTAGTGGGCAATGAGCAGTTCTTC. It is translated as CASTKKVVVGNEQFF.

V gene TRBV29-1 combines with J gene TRBJ1-2; unclear D gene. CDR3 length equals 13 residues. The germline gives CDR1 SQVTM, CDR2 ANQGSEA. The germline V and J ends were trimmed by 6 bases and 0 bases, with 11 bases remaining between them. The CDR3 loop is CSVTGEANYGYTF. The CDR3 DNA follows: TGCAGCGTGACGGGTGAGGCTAACTATGGCTACACCTTC.

The J gene is TRBJ2-5, the V gene TRBV7-2; 7 bases are a match to TRBD2. The V segment lost 5 bases and the J segment 5 bases; nucleotides outside the gene matches: 14. This CDR3 is built from 16 residues. Germline V gene lookup returns CDR1 SGHTA and CDR2 FQGNSA. Here the CDR3 reads CASSAGLLLAEETQYF. DNA of the CDR3: TGTGCCAGCAGCGCGGGACTACTCCTTGCAGAGGAGACCCAGTACTTC.

J is TRBJ2-7 and V is TRBV27; D tentatively reads TRBD1 or TRBD2 (6 bases each). This CDR3 contains 17 residues. V shed 6 bases and J shed 1 base, with 22 bases lying between them. CDR1 is MNHEY, CDR2 SMNVEV, per germline (reference sequence). The CDR3 here is CASREGGPGKRSYEQYF. In nucleotides, the CDR3 is TGTGCCAGCAGGGAGGGGGGTCCGGGAAAGAGGTCCTACGAGCAGTACTTC.

V usage is TRBV19 and J usage is TRBJ1-3; a possible D gene is TRBD1 (5 bases). Germline V gene sequence: CDR1 LNHDA, CDR2 SQIVND (reference sequence). This CDR3 spans 16 amino acids. V shed 3 bases and J shed 0 bases, with 12 bases lying between them. The CDR3 DNA follows: TGTGCCAGTAGTATTAGTGGGACCTACTCTGGAAACACCATATATTTT. Translation gives CASSISGTYSGNTIYF.

This rearrangement joins TRBV9 to TRBJ2-1, with 16 bases lining up with TRBD2. Germline trimming cut 3 bases from V and 8 bases from J; bases unmatched to any gene: 2. The germline V gene encodes CDR1 SGDLS and CDR2 YYNGEE. The CDR3 totals 15 residues. CDR3 sequence reads: CASSAGTSGRDEQFF. Written as DNA, the CDR3 is TGTGCCAGCAGCGCCGGGACTAGCGGGAGGGATGAGCAGTTCTTC.

DNA for the CDR3: TGTGCCTGGAGTGTTGGGCCCCTAGCGGGAGATCTAGAGACCCAGTACTTC. Translated, it gives CAWSVGPLAGDLETQYF. This sequence joins TRBV30 and TRBJ2-5, with 10 bases fitting TRBD2. This CDR3 region has 17 residues. Looked up from germline, CDR1 is GTSNPN and CDR2 is SVGIG (reference sequence). V shed 0 bases and J 4 bases; nucleotides not matched to a gene: 11.

The chain has TRBV7-9 and TRBJ2-1; the match to TRBD2 covers 7 bases. Looked up from germline, CDR1 is SEHNR and CDR2 is FQNEAQ (reference sequence). The CDR3 is 14 residues long. Trimming took 5 bases from V and 4 from J; bases not matched to a gene: 5. As DNA, the CDR3 is TGTGCCAGCAGCCCTAGCGGACCGTACAATGAGCAGTTCTTC. Its translation: CASSPSGPYNEQFF.

The chain links TRBV4-2 to TRBJ1-3; 11 bases align to TRBD1. J gave up 3 bases and V 3 bases, and 4 bases lay outside the gene matches. The CDR3 contains 16 residues. The germline V gene has CDR1 LGHNA and CDR2 YNFKEQ. The CDR3 reads CASSHTGTGGGNTIYF. DNA of the CDR3: TGTGCCAGCAGCCATACCGGGACAGGGGGTGGAAACACCATATATTTT.

The V call is TRBV29-1, the J call TRBJ1-4, with D uncertain. Trimming left V 5 bases short and J 3 bases short, with 4 bases between. Germline-derived CDR1 and CDR2 are SQVTM and ANQGSEA. The CDR3 length is 11 residues. CDR3 nucleotides: TGCAGCGTTCGGTCTAATGAAAAACTGTTTTTT. Amino acid sequence: CSVRSNEKLFF.

The chain is built from TRBV7-2 and TRBJ1-4, with 10 bases lining up with TRBD1. Trimming at V came to 4 bases and at J to 3 bases, leaving 5 bases not matched to a gene. The CDR3 is 16 amino acids. The V gene's germline CDR1 is SGHTA and CDR2 FQGNSA. CDR3 nucleotide sequence: TGTGCCAGCAGCTCGTCCGGGACAGGGGCTAATGAAAAACTGTTTTTT. Translating it yields CASSSSGTGANEKLFF.

The rearrangement joins TRBV11-2 to TRBJ2-5; TRBD1 or TRBD2 may be the D gene (5 bases each). V dropped 2 bases and J dropped 3 bases, with 10 bases sitting between them. The CDR3 length is 14 residues. Germline CDR1 SGHAT, CDR2 FQNNGV. CDR3 bases: TGTGCCAGCAGCTTACCGGGGCAGGAAGAGACCCAGTACTTC. Protein: CASSLPGQEETQYF.

Remarks on this clone: The sample holds other DNA sequences that translate to the same CDR3. The rearrangement links TRBV5-4 to TRBJ2-3; D remains ambiguous. Germline CDR1 is SGHNT and CDR2 is YYREEE (reference sequence). Trimming stripped 0 bases from V and 4 bases from J, with 3 bases between. This CDR3 is built from 12 residues. CDR3 bases: TGTGCCAGCAGCTTGGTCTCAGATACGCAGTATTTT. Residues: CASSLVSDTQYF.